Below are 22 T cell receptor beta chains sequenced from a single sample in a study of cytomegalovirus exposure and HLA in healthy donors. Primers included in the PCR were 60 Vbeta and 13 Jbeta primers. The table came from immunoSEQ multiplex PCR; TCRdb's copy has only in-frame clones and leaves some out. The data contain some 100,000 clones, about 81% of them seen just once; the ten biggest clones take up under 11%. What was sequenced was PBMCs. These receptor sequences come from a man aged 50 to 59 in good health and CMV-seronegative.

The rearrangement uses TRBV10-3 and TRBJ2-3; D perhaps matches TRBD1 (6 bases). V was shortened by 0 bases and J by 5 bases, with 21 bases between the two germline ends. The CDR3 loop spans 18 amino acids. CDR1 ENHRY and CDR2 SYGVKD come from the germline V gene. CDR3 sequence reads: CAISESFGDTEKKDTQYF. For the CDR3, the DNA is TGTGCCATCAGTGAGTCTTTCGGGGACACCGAAAAGAAAGATACGCAGTATTTT.

V and J are TRBV5-1 and TRBJ1-3; unclear D gene. Germline lookup yields CDR1 SGHRS and CDR2 YFSETQ. Trimming left V 8 bases short and J 7 bases short, with 16 bases between. This CDR3 spans 13 amino acids. The CDR3 reads CASYSAPGNTIYF. The CDR3 DNA follows: TGCGCCAGTTACTCGGCCCCCGGGAACACCATATATTTT. Supplemented by reference TRBV5-1 and TRBJ1-3, the full variable domain reads KAGVTQTPRYLIKTRGQQVTLSCSPISGHRSVSWYQQTPGQGLQFLFEYFSETQRNKGNFPGRFSGRQFSNSRSEMNVSTLELGDSALYLCASYSAPGNTIYFGEGSWLTVV.

The rearrangement uses TRBV13 and TRBJ2-5; TRBD1 matches 9 bases. The V gene end was trimmed by 5 bases and the J gene end by 2 bases; junction bases not matched to a gene: 9. CDR3 length: 16 amino acids. The germline V gene has CDR1 PRHDT and CDR2 FYEKMQ (reference sequence). In nucleotides, the CDR3 is TGTGCCAGCAGCAACCGGGACAGGGACGTTCAAGAGACCCAGTACTTC. Protein: CASSNRDRDVQETQYF.

The chain combines TRBV18 with TRBJ1-4, with D unresolved. Trimming cost V 5 bases and J 0 bases, with 16 bases left between them. CDR1 and CDR2 (germline): KGHSH, LQKENI. The CDR3 has 17 residues. The CDR3 coding sequence is TGTGCCAGCTCATCAGACACCGAACGCGCAACTAATGAAAAACTGTTTTTT. It is translated as CASSSDTERATNEKLFF.

The table lists this clone with a few counts. The chain uses TRBV27 and TRBJ2-6; D gene uncertain. Between the trimmed V and J ends, which lost 6 bases and 0 bases, there was a span of 3 bases. Germline CDR1 MNHEY, CDR2 SMNVEV (reference sequence). This CDR3 contains 13 residues. The CDR3 sequence: CASRYSGANVLTF. In DNA, the CDR3 is TGTGCCAGCAGGTACTCTGGGGCCAACGTCCTGACTTTC.

The chain is built from TRBV19 and TRBJ2-5, with 10 bases aligning to TRBD1. The CDR3 has 17 residues. With 5 bases clipped from V and 1 base from J, the junction kept 10 bases outside the gene matches. Germline V CDR1 and CDR2: LNHDA, SQIVND (reference sequence). This CDR3 is CASSPRDRGISQETQYF. CDR3 in DNA: TGTGCCAGTAGTCCACGGGACAGGGGTATATCCCAAGAGACCCAGTACTTC.

This clone was detected only once. Here the CDR3 DNA reads TGCGCCAGCAGCTTCGGGACAGCGCAAGAGACCCAGTACTTC. Translating it yields CASSFGTAQETQYF. The chain carries TRBV5-1 and TRBJ2-5; 7 bases are shared with TRBD1. This CDR3 is 14 amino acids long. V trimming: 2 bases; J trimming: 2 bases; junction bases outside the gene matches: 3. CDR1 and CDR2 (germline): SGHRS, YFSETQ. Looking up the rest from reference TRBV5-1 and TRBJ2-5 gives the full variable domain: KAGVTQTPRYLIKTRGQQVTLSCSPISGHRSVSWYQQTPGQGLQFLFEYFSETQRNKGNFPGRFSGRQFSNSRSEMNVSTLELGDSALYLCASSFGTAQETQYFGPGTRLLVL.

The chain employs TRBV28 and TRBJ1-1; no clear D gene. Germline CDR1 is MDHEN and CDR2 is SYDVKM. The CDR3 sequence is 12 residues long. Deletions cut 5 bases from V and 8 bases from J, with 12 bases between. CDR3 in amino acids: CASSPLSREAFF. The CDR3 DNA is TGTGCCAGCAGTCCCCTGAGCCGGGAAGCTTTCTTT.

The chain has TRBV18 and TRBJ2-5; 9 bases are a match to TRBD1. The germline gives CDR1 KGHSH, CDR2 LQKENI. CDR3 length: 16 amino acids. With 2 bases clipped from V and 5 bases from J, the junction kept 9 bases outside the gene matches. The CDR3 loop reads CASSPSGQGKGETQYF. The CDR3 coding sequence is TGTGCCAGCTCACCATCCGGACAGGGGAAGGGTGAGACCCAGTACTTC.

DNA of the CDR3: TGTGCCAGCCGACCGGAGGGTATGAATTCACCCCTCCACTTT. It translates to CASRPEGMNSPLHF. The chain employs TRBV7-9 and TRBJ1-6; D remains unclear. The CDR3 sequence is 14 residues long. Germline V gene data show CDR1 as SEHNR and CDR2 as FQNEAQ (reference sequence). V dropped 8 bases and J dropped 7 bases, with 15 bases sitting between them.

V is TRBV10-2 and J is TRBJ2-5; D is perhaps TRBD2 (5 bases). Germline V gene data show CDR1 as WSHSY and CDR2 as SAAADI. V lost 7 bases, J lost 2 bases, and 14 bases lay in between. The CDR3 contains 14 residues. CDR3 sequence reads: CASKHPGDQETQYF. The DNA of the CDR3 is TGCGCCAGCAAGCACCCCGGGGATCAAGAGACCCAGTACTTC.

This clone occurred once. V and J are TRBV7-9 and TRBJ2-1, with no clear D. The CDR3 runs to 13 residues. V was cut by 5 bases and J by 4 bases, with 9 bases left in between. Per germline, CDR1 SEHNR and CDR2 FQNEAQ (reference sequence). The CDR3 protein is CASSPPLYNEQFF. CDR3 DNA sequence: TGTGCCAGCAGCCCGCCTCTATACAATGAGCAGTTCTTC.

V and J are TRBV30 and TRBJ1-6; a possible D gene is TRBD1 (6 bases). This CDR3 comprises 16 residues. Germline V lookup: CDR1 GTSNPN, CDR2 SVGIG (reference sequence). V lost 2 bases to trimming and J lost 6 bases, with 17 bases between them. The CDR3 spells CAWSKLQGIGNSPLHF. The CDR3 coding sequence is TGTGCCTGGAGTAAATTACAGGGCATCGGTAATTCACCCCTCCACTTT.

J is TRBJ2-7 and V is TRBV7-8; 10 bases align to TRBD1. Germline CDR1 is SGHVS and CDR2 is FQNEAQ. J lost 2 bases, V lost 3 bases, and 7 bases had no gene match. The CDR3 spans 16 residues. This CDR3 is CASSLFRDRGPYEQYF. As DNA, the CDR3 is TGTGCCAGCAGCTTGTTCCGGGACAGGGGACCCTACGAGCAGTACTTC.

The chain couples TRBV2 to TRBJ1-2; 7 nucleotides align to TRBD1. This CDR3 has 13 amino acids. Germline V gene data show CDR1 as SNHLY and CDR2 as FYNNEI. Germline trimming cut 6 bases from V and 2 bases from J; bases unmatched to any gene: 3. The CDR3 spells CASSLQGNYGYTF. The CDR3 coding sequence is TGTGCCAGCAGCTTACAGGGGAACTATGGCTACACCTTC.

The rearrangement joins TRBV23-1 to TRBJ2-3; 7 nucleotides align to TRBD1. TRBV23-1 is treated as an ORF (open reading frame) with a function not yet certain. CDR3 length equals 16 residues. The V segment lost 0 bases and the J segment 3 bases; nucleotides outside the gene matches: 6. CDR3 loop: CASSQSVDRVTDTQYF. The DNA of the CDR3 is TGCGCCAGCAGTCAATCGGTCGACAGGGTGACAGATACGCAGTATTTT.

The CDR3 loop is CASSGQGFMLTEAFF. CDR3 bases: TGTGCCAGCAGTGGACAGGGTTTTATGCTCACTGAAGCTTTCTTT. The genes are TRBV6-1 and TRBJ1-1; 7 nucleotides line up with TRBD1. CDR3 length: 15 amino acids. Germline V gene lookup returns CDR1 MNHNS and CDR2 SASEGT. Germline trimming cut 4 bases from V and 4 bases from J; bases unmatched to any gene: 9.

In its sample, this clone was seen a few times. The chain recombines TRBV7-2 with TRBJ2-3; possibly TRBD2 for D (6 bases). From germline, CDR1 is SGHTA and CDR2 FQGNSA. V shed 5 bases and J shed 0 bases, with 15 bases lying between them. The CDR3 is made up of 16 amino acids. CDR3 DNA sequence: TGTGCCAGCAGCCCCCCCAGACGGGGGAGCACAGATACGCAGTATTTT. Protein: CASSPPRRGSTDTQYF. Looking up the rest from reference TRBV7-2 and TRBJ2-3 gives the full variable domain: GAGVSQSPSNKVTEKGKDVELRCDPISGHTALYWYRQSLGQGLEFLIYFQGNSAPDKSGLPSDRFSAERTGGSVSTLTIQRTQQEDSAVYLCASSPPRRGSTDTQYFGPGTRLTVL.

A few counts support this clone. Written as DNA, the CDR3 is TGTGCCAGCAGCCCGCAGGGGGCTGGCTTGGATTCACCCCTCCACTTT. Its translation: CASSPQGAGLDSPLHF. This chain uses TRBV7-8 with TRBJ1-6, with 8 bases lining up with TRBD1. Trimming cost V 5 bases and J 8 bases; bases outside gene matches: 11. This CDR3 has 16 residues. Germline CDR1 and CDR2: SGHVS and FQNEAQ.

This clone was seen a handful of times. The chain carries TRBV5-1 and TRBJ2-7; 7 bases match TRBD2. The germline V gene has CDR1 SGHRS and CDR2 YFSETQ. V was pared by 7 bases and J by 0 bases, with 10 bases of the junction left unmatched. The length of the CDR3 is 15 residues. CDR3 sequence (DNA): TGCGCCAGCGCGGGGGATGCGGCGCTCTCCTACGAGCAGTACTTC. Its protein is CASAGDAALSYEQYF.

The chain joins TRBV11-1 to TRBJ2-5, with 7 bases aligning to TRBD1. CDR3 length equals 16 residues. V lost 5 bases to trimming and J lost 5 bases; unmatched junction nucleotides: 14. Germline V gene sequence: CDR1 SGHAT, CDR2 FQDESV (reference sequence). The CDR3 DNA reads TGTGCCAGCAGCCCTGTGACAGGGCGCCCCGGTGAGACCCAGTACTTC. Translating gives CASSPVTGRPGETQYF. Filled out from reference TRBV11-1 and TRBJ2-5, the complete variable domain reads EAEVAQSPRYKITEKSQAVAFWCDPISGHATLYWYRQILGQGPELLVQFQDESVVDDSQLPKDRFSAERLKGVDSTLKIQPAELGDSAMYLCASSPVTGRPGETQYFGPGTRLLVL.

J is TRBJ2-2 and V is TRBV28, with D tentatively TRBD1 (6 bases). The germline V gene encodes CDR1 MDHEN and CDR2 SYDVKM. Trimming left V 6 bases short and J 3 bases short, with 8 bases between. The CDR3 extends over 13 amino acids. CDR3 nucleotide sequence: TGTGCCAGCAGCCACAGGGACACCGGGGAGCTGTTTTTT. Residues: CASSHRDTGELFF.